Each of the 6 T cell receptor beta chains below was sequenced from the same sample in a study of blood T cell repertoires in COVID-19. The protocol was immunoSEQ multiplex PCR, while the TCRdb copy is restricted to in-frame clones and leaves out a portion. The data show 200,000 to 300,000 clones, 87% seen once. Sample: peripheral blood. The receptor source for this set is a man aged 55 to 70 who had recovered from COVID-19.

This chain joins TRBV15 and TRBJ2-5; D is ambiguous. Deletions cut 6 bases from V and 5 bases from J, with 10 bases between. Germline V gene data show CDR1 as LNHNV and CDR2 as YYDKDF (reference sequence). The CDR3 extends over 12 amino acids. DNA for the CDR3: TGTGCCACCAGACCTACCAGGGAGACCCAGTACTTC. This codes for CATRPTRETQYF.

The rearrangement uses TRBV3-1 (or the pseudogene TRBV3-2) and TRBJ2-1; D perhaps matches TRBD1 (6 bases). The CDR3 is 15 residues long. V was cut by 3 bases and J by 3 bases, with 12 bases left in between. Germline V gene sequence: CDR1 LGHDT, CDR2 YNNKEL (reference sequence). The CDR3 nucleotides read TGTGCCAGCAGCCATGAAAACAGGGACTACAATGAGCAGTTCTTC. Translated, it gives CASSHENRDYNEQFF.

The chain is built from TRBV11-2 and TRBJ2-2; D gene unclear. Trimming pared 6 bases from V and 2 bases from J, leaving 7 bases between. From germline, CDR1 is SGHAT and CDR2 FQNNGV. The CDR3 extends over 13 amino acids. DNA for the CDR3: TGTGCCAGCAGAGTAGCCAACACCGGGGAGCTGTTTTTT. Protein sequence: CASRVANTGELFF.

The chain has TRBV15 and TRBJ2-7, with D possibly being TRBD1 (6 bases). CDR3 length: 16 residues. The germline V and J ends were trimmed by 1 base and 2 bases, with 15 bases remaining between them. In germline, CDR1 is LNHNV, CDR2 YYDKDF (reference sequence). DNA of the CDR3: TGTGCCACCAGCAGAGCAGGGGCCTCAACCCCCTACGAGCAGTACTTC. As protein: CATSRAGASTPYEQYF.

The rearrangement joins TRBV6-5 to TRBJ2-3, with 7 nucleotides matching TRBD2. The J segment lost 0 bases and the V segment lost 7 bases, leaving 1 base of the junction unmatched. The CDR3 contains 13 residues. Germline loops: CDR1 MNHEY, CDR2 SVGAGI. The CDR3 protein is CASMGGSTDTQYF. Here the CDR3 DNA reads TGTGCCAGCATGGGGGGGAGCACAGATACGCAGTATTTT.

Worth noting for this clone: Other DNA sequences in the sample encode the same CDR3. CDR3 DNA: TGTGCCAGTAGTATAGGCGGGGGGGCGGATACGCAGTATTTT. Its protein is CASSIGGGADTQYF. The V and J genes are TRBV19 and TRBJ2-3, with 9 bases fitting TRBD2. V gave up 1 base and J gave up 6 bases; unmatched junction bases: 2. Per germline, CDR1 LNHDA and CDR2 SQIVND (reference sequence). The CDR3 loop spans 14 amino acids.